The rows below give T cell receptor beta chains drawn from one sample of a study of blood T cell repertoires in COVID-19. Clones were read by immunoSEQ multiplex PCR, and TCRdb kept only the in-frame ones, dropping some. This sample has some 700,000 clones; approximately 90% occur once, and the top ten carry roughly 0.25%. Material for sequencing was peripheral blood. The receptors were gathered from a woman under 30 with acute or convalescent COVID-19. CDR3s include the opening cysteine and the closing phenylalanine or tryptophan. The D gene is left open where the match is weak. Clone size is not always given. Where it is, it says once, few, many or a class for expanded clones.

V	J	size	D	DNA	CDR3
TRBV6-5	TRBJ2-3	.	TRBD2	TGTGCCACCACAAGACTAGCGGGGGCCTCAGATACGCAGTATTTT	CATTRLAGASDTQYF
TRBV2	TRBJ1-1	.	.	TGTGCCAGCAGGACTGGAGGCGAGAGGCCTCGGGGGGCTGCTTTCTTT	CASRTGGERPRGAAFF
TRBV7-2	TRBJ1-5	.	.	TGTGCCAGCAGCCCAGGGACTTCGAGCAATCAGCCCCAGCATTTT	CASSPGTSSNQPQHF
TRBV19	TRBJ1-2	.	.	TGTGCCAGTAGTCGGGAGGACACACTTGGCTACACCTTC	CASSREDTLGYTF
TRBV2	TRBJ1-2	.	.	TGTGCCAGCAGTGAAGACATGAACTATGGCTACACCTTC	CASSEDMNYGYTF
TRBV7-3	TRBJ1-1	few	.	TGTGCCAGCAGCTTGGCGGCGAACACTGAAGCTTTCTTT	CASSLAANTEAFF
TRBV6-5	TRBJ1-2	.	TRBD1	TGTGCCAGCAGTTCCCGGGCAGGGGGAATAGATGGCTACACCTTC	CASSSRAGGIDGYTF
TRBV5-1	TRBJ2-1	.	.	TGCGCCAGCAGCTTGTCGGGTGAGCAGTTCTTC	CASSLSGEQFF
TRBV4-2	TRBJ2-2	.	.	TGTGCCAGCAGCCAAGAGGGGGGGGCGGCCGGGGAGCTGTTTTTT	CASSQEGGAAGELFF
TRBV25-1	TRBJ2-2	.	.	TGTGCCAGCAGCCAGGGGTCGGCCGGGGAGCTGTTTTTT	CASSQGSAGELFF
TRBV7-2	TRBJ1-1	.	.	TGTGCCAGCAGCCGTGACAGAGGAACTGAAGCTTTCTTT	CASSRDRGTEAFF
TRBV21-1	TRBJ2-7	.	.	TGTGCCAGCAGCAGCCATAAAGGTCCCAGGGGGCAGTACGAGCAGTACTTC	CASSSHKGPRGQYEQYF
TRBV7-9	TRBJ1-2	.	.	TGTGCCAGCAGCTTGCAGGTCAGCCGCTACACCTTC	CASSLQVSRYTF
TRBV3-1/TRBV3-2	TRBJ1-2	.	.	TGTGCCAGCAGCCAAGACCCCCTCAGGGTGCACAAAAGGGGCTACACCTTC	CASSQDPLRVHKRGYTF
TRBV15	TRBJ1-5	.	TRBD1	TGTGCCACCAGCAGTCACAGGGGAGGCCTACAGCCCCAGCATTTT	CATSSHRGGLQPQHF
TRBV7-2	TRBJ2-3	.	.	TGTGCCAGCAGCTTAGACAGGACAGATACGCAGTATTTT	CASSLDRTDTQYF
TRBV19	TRBJ1-4	.	TRBD1	TGTGCCAGTAGTCCCCGACAGGGGACTATTTTAAACGAAAAACTGTTTTTT	CASSPRQGTILNEKLFF
TRBV5-1	TRBJ1-1	.	.	TGCGCCAGCAGCCAAGTGGGACAGAACACTGAAGCTTTCTTT	CASSQVGQNTEAFF
TRBV7-9	TRBJ2-7	.	.	TGTGCCAGCAGCTTAGCGCTCGAGTCGTACGAGCAGTACTTC	CASSLALESYEQYF
TRBV5-1	TRBJ2-3	.	TRBD2	TGCGCCAGCAGCTCTTTGGGGGGGAACAGGGATACGCAGTATTTT	CASSSLGGNRDTQYF
TRBV27	TRBJ1-3	.	TRBD1	TGTGCCAGCAGAGCCGGGACAGGGGGCGCGGATGGAAACACCATATATTTT	CASRAGTGGADGNTIYF
TRBV5-8	TRBJ1-3	.	.	TGTGCCAGCAGCTTGGAGCAGGGTGGAAACACCATATATTTT	CASSLEQGGNTIYF
TRBV24-1	TRBJ1-3	.	.	TGTGCCACCGGTCCGAGGTCTGGAAACACCATATATTTT	CATGPRSGNTIYF
TRBV4-2	TRBJ1-1	few	.	TGTGCCAGCAGCCTAGAGACCGGGAATAAAGCTTTCTTT	CASSLETGNKAFF
TRBV4-2	TRBJ2-7	.	.	TGTGCCAGCAGCAATGGGGACTTCAAGGAGTACGAGCAGTACTTC	CASSNGDFKEYEQYF
TRBV30	TRBJ2-1	.	TRBD1	TGTGCCTGGTGGGCAGGGGGAAATGAGCAGTTCTTC	CAWWAGGNEQFF
TRBV4-1	TRBJ2-7	.	TRBD1	TGCGCCAGCAGCCAAGCGGACAGGGCGGACGAGCAGTACTTC	CASSQADRADEQYF
TRBV12-5	TRBJ1-2	.	TRBD1	TGTGCTAGTGGTTTCGGACAGGGGGTCTCCCTATATGGCTACACCTTC	CASGFGQGVSLYGYTF
TRBV15	TRBJ1-1	.	.	TGTGCCACCGAGGACACAAAGCTCGCTTTCTTT	CATEDTKLAFF
TRBV5-4	TRBJ1-2	.	.	TGTGCCAGCAGCTTGGTGGGCATCTATGGCTACACCTTC	CASSLVGIYGYTF